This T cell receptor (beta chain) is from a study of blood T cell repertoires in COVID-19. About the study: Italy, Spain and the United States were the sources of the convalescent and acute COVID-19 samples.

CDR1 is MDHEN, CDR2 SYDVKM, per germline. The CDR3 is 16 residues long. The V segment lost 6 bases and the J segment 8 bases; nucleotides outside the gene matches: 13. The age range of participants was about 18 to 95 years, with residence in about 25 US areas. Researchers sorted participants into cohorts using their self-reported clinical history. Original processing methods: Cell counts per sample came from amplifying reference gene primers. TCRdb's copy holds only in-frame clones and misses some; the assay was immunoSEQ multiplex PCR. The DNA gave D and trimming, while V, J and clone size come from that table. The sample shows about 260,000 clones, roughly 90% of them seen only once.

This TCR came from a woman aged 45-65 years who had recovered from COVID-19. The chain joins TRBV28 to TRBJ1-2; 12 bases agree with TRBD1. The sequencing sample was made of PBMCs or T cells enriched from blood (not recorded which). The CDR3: CASSQITGQGAPGYTF. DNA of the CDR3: TGTGCCAGCAGCCAGATCACGGGACAGGGGGCGCCCGGCTACACCTTC.